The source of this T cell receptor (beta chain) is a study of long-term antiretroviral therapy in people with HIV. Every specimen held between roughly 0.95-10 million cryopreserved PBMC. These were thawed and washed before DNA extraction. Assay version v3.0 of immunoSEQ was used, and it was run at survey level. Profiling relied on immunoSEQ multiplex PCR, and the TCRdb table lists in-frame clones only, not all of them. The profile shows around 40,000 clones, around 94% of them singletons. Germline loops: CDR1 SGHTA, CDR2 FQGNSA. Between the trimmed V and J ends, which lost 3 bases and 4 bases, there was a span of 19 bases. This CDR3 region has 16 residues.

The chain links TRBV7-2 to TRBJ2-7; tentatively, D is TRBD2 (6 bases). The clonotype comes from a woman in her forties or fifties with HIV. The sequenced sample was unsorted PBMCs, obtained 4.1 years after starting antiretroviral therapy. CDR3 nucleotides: TGTGCCAGCAGCTTGGGGCCGGGACTGTCGACTTACGAGCAGTACTTC. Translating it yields CASSLGPGLSTYEQYF.